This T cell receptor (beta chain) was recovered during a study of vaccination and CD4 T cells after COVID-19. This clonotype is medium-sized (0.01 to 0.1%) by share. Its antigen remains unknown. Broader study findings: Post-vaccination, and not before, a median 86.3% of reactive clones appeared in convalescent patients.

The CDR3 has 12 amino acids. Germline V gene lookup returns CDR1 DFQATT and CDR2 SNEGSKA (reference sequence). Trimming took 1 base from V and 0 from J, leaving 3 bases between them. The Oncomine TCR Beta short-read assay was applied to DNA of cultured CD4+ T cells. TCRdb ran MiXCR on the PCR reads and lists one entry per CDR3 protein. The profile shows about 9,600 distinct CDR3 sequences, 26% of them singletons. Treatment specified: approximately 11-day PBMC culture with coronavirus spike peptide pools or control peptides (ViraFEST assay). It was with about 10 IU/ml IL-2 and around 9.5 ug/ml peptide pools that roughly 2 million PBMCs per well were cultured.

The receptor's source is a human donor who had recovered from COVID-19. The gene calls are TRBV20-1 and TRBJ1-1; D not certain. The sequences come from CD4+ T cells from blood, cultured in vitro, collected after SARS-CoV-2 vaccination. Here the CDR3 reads CSARGVNTEAFF. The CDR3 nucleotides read TGCAGTGCTAGAGGGGTGAACACTGAAGCTTTCTTT.